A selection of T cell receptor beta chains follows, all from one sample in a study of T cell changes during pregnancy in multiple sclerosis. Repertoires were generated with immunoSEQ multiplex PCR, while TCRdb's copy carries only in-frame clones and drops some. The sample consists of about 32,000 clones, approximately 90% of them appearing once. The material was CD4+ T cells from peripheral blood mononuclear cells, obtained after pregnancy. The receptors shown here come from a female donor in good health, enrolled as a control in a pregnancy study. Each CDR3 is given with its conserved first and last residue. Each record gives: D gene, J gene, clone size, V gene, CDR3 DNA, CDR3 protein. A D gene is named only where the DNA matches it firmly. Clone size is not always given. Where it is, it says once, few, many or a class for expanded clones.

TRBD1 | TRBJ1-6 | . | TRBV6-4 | TGTGCCAGCAGCGCCAACAGGGGGCTTGATTCACCCCTCCACTTT | CASSANRGLDSPLHF
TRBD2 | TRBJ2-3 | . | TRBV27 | TGTGCCAGCAGTTTAACCCCTAGCGGGATAATCAATACGCAGTATTTT | CASSLTPSGIINTQYF
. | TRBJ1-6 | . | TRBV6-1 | TGTGCCAGCAGTGATTACTCTTATAATTCACCCCTCCACTTT | CASSDYSYNSPLHF
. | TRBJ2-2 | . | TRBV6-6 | TGTGCCAGCACCTTATCCGGGGAGCTGTTTTTT | CASTLSGELFF
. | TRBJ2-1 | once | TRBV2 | TGTGCCAGCAGGGATTTTGACAGGACTTTGAGGGATGAGCAGTTCTTC | CASRDFDRTLRDEQFF
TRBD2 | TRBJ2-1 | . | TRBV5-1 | TGCGCCAGCACCCCGACTAGCGGGAGTTTTGAGCAGTTCTTC | CASTPTSGSFEQFF
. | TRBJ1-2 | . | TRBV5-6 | TGTGCCAGCAGCTTGTTTCAGAATGCTAACTATGGCTACACCTTC | CASSLFQNANYGYTF
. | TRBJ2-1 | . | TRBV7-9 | TGTGCCAGCAGCTTCCTAGCCCCTACCTACAATGAGCAGTTCTTC | CASSFLAPTYNEQFF
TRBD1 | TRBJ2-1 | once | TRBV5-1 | TGCGCCAGCAGCTTGGAGGGACAGGGCCTCTACAATGAGCAGTTCTTC | CASSLEGQGLYNEQFF
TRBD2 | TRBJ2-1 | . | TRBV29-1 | TGCAGCGTTGAAAGTACCAGCGGGAGTGGTGAGCAGTTCTTC | CSVESTSGSGEQFF
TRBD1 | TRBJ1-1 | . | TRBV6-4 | TGTGCCAGCAGAAAAGGGGGCAACCCCAACACTGAAGCTTTCTTT | CASRKGGNPNTEAFF
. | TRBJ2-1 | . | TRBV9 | TGTGCCAGCAGCGGGTTCAGCCCCTCAGGGGCGCGAGGGAATGAGCAGTTCTTC | CASSGFSPSGARGNEQFF
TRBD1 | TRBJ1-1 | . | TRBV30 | TGTGCCTGGAGGGACAGGGCGCCGACCACTGAAGCTTTCTTT | CAWRDRAPTTEAFF
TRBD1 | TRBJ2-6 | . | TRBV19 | TGTGCCAGTAGTATTGAGACCGGGACAGGGGAGGTCTCTGGGGCCAACGTCCTGACTTTC | CASSIETGTGEVSGANVLTF
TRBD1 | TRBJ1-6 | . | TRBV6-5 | TGTGCCAGCGGAAAGGGGGCTGATTCACCCCTCCACTTT | CASGKGADSPLHF
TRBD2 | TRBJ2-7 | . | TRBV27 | TGTGCCAGTTCTCCTATCTTCCGCGGGAGTAATGAGCAGTACTTC | CASSPIFRGSNEQYF
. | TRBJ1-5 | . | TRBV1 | TGCACCAGCAGCCAAGGAGGGACAGGGAAGGTGAGGAATCAGCCCCAGCATTTT | CTSSQGGTGKVRNQPQHF
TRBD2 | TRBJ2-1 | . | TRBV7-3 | TGTGCCAGCAGCCCCCGTTGGGGGGGGAGCTCCTACAATGAGCAGTTCTTC | CASSPRWGGSSYNEQFF
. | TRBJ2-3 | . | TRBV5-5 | TGTGCCAGCATATCAGGGACAGATACGCAGTATTTT | CASISGTDTQYF
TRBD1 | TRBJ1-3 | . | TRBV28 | TGTGCCAGCCAACAGGGGTACTCTGGAAACACCATATATTTT | CASQQGYSGNTIYF
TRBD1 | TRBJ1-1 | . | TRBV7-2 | TGTGCCAGCAGCTTAGGACAGGGGGGGACGGGGACTGAAGCTTTCTTT | CASSLGQGGTGTEAFF
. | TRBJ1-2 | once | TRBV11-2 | TGTGCCAGCAGCTCTCTAAATAAAGGACAGTCCTATGGCTACACCTTC | CASSSLNKGQSYGYTF
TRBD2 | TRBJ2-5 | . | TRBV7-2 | TGTGCCAGCAGCTTAGTGCCAGCGGGGGGGCCTGGAGGAGAGACCCAGTACTTC | CASSLVPAGGPGGETQYF
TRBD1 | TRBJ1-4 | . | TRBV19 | TGTGCCAGTAGTTCCTGGGACAGGGCCGGGGAAAAACTGTTTTTT | CASSSWDRAGEKLFF
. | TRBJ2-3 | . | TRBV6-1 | TGTGCCAGCAGTGGGGAACTAGTCGGGCCAGATACGCAGTATTTT | CASSGELVGPDTQYF
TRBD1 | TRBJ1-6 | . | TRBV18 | TGTGCCAGCTCACCCCCCGGGACAGGGGGGACCTATAATTCACCCCTCCACTTT | CASSPPGTGGTYNSPLHF
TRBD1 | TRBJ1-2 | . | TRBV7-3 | TGTGCCAGCAGCCAGACAGGGCTTGGTGGCTACACCTTC | CASSQTGLGGYTF
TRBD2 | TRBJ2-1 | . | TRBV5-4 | TGTGCCAGCAGCTTGGAAGCGGGGGGGCGAAATGAGCAGTTCTTC | CASSLEAGGRNEQFF
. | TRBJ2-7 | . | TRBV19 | TGTGCCAGTAGGCAGGGACACAAAGACTACGAGCAGTACTTC | CASRQGHKDYEQYF
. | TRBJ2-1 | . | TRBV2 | TGTGCCAGCAGTGTAGGGGGAGGGGGGAGCCGCAATGAGCAGTTCTTC | CASSVGGGGSRNEQFF
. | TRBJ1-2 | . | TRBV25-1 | TGTGCCAGCACCGTTGGTCAGGGGAGCGGCTACACCTTC | CASTVGQGSGYTF
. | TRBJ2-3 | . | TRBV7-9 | TGTGCCAGCAGTAGAGGCACAGATACGCAGTATTTT | CASSRGTDTQYF
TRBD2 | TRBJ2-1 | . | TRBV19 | TGTGCCAGTAGTGCGTCTAGCGGGCTCACCTACAATGAGCAGTTCTTC | CASSASSGLTYNEQFF
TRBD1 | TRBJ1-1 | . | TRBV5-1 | TGCGCCAGCAGTTCCAACACAGGGGGCACTGAAGCTTTCTTT | CASSSNTGGTEAFF
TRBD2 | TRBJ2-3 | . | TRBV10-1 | TGCGCCAGCAGTGAGTCTCGCGGGAGTCTTACAGATACGCAGTATTTT | CASSESRGSLTDTQYF
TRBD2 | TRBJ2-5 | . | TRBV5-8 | TGTGCCAGCAGCTGGGGGGGTCGAAGGGAAGAGACCCAGTACTTC | CASSWGGRREETQYF
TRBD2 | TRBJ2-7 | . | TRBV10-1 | TGCGCCAGCAGTGAGCACCCGTCCGGGACTAGCGGGGGGCTCTCCTACGAGCAGTACTTC | CASSEHPSGTSGGLSYEQYF
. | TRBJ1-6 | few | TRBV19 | TGTGCCAGTAGTATAGGCGGAGGGCACGGTTCACCCCTCCACTTT | CASSIGGGHGSPLHF
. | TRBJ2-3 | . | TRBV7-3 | TGTGCCAGCAGCTTGGCTGGTTGGGATACGCAGTATTTT | CASSLAGWDTQYF
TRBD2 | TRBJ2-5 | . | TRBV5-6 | TGTGCCAGCAGCTTGCTCCTAGCGGGTTTGGGGCAAGAGACCCAGTACTTC | CASSLLLAGLGQETQYF